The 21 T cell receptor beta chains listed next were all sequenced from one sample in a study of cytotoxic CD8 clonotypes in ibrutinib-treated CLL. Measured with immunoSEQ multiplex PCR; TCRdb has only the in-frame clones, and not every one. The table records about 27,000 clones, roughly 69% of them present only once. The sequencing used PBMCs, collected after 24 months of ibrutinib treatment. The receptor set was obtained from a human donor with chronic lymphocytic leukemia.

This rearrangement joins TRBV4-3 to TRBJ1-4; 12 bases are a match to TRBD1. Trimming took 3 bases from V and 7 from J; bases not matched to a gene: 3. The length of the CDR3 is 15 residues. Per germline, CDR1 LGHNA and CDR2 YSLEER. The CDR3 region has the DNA TGCGCCAGCAGCCAGGGACAGGGGGCAATTGAAAAACTGTTTTTT. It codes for CASSQGQGAIEKLFF.

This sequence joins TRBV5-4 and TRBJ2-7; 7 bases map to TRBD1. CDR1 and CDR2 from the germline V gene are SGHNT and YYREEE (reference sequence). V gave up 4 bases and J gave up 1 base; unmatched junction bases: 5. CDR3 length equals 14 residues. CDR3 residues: CASSVGTVSYEQYF. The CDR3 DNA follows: TGTGCCAGCAGCGTGGGGACAGTTTCCTACGAGCAGTACTTC.

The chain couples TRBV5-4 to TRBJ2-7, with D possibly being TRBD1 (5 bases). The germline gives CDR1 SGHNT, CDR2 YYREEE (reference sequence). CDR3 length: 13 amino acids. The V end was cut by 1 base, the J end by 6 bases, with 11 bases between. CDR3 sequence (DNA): TGTGCCAGCAGCTTGTTCCAGGGTCGCGAGCAGTACTTC. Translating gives CASSLFQGREQYF.

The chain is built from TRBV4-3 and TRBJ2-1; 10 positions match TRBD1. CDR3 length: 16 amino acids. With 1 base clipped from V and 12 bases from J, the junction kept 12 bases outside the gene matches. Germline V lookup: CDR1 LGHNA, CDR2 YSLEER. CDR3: CASSQGTGGVTIGQFF. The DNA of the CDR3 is TGCGCCAGCAGCCAAGGGACAGGGGGTGTTACAATCGGGCAGTTCTTC.

The CDR3 coding sequence is TGTGCCAGCAGCCAGAAGGAGACCCAGTACTTC. It encodes CASSQKETQYF. The chain uses TRBV7-2 and TRBJ2-5; D call uncertain. V shed 5 bases and J shed 5 bases, with 6 bases lying between them. Germline loops: CDR1 SGHTA, CDR2 FQGNSA. The CDR3 covers 11 residues.

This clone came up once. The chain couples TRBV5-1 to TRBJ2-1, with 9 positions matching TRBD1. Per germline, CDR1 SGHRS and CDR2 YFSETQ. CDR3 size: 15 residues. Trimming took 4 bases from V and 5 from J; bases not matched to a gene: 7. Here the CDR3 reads CASSAGTGRNNEQFF. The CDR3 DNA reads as TGCGCCAGCAGCGCCGGGACAGGGAGGAACAATGAGCAGTTCTTC.

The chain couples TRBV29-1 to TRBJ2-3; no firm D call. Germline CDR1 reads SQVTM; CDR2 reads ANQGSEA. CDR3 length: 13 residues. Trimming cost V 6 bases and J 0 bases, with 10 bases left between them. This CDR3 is CSVNKDSTDTQYF. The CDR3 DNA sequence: TGCAGCGTAAATAAGGATAGCACAGATACGCAGTATTTT.

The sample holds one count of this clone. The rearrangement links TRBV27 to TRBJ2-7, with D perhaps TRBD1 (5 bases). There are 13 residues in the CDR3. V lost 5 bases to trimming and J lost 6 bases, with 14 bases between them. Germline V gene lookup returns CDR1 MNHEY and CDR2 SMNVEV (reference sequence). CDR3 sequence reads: CASSPMGQGEQYF. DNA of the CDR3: TGTGCCAGCAGTCCCATGGGGCAGGGCGAGCAGTACTTC.

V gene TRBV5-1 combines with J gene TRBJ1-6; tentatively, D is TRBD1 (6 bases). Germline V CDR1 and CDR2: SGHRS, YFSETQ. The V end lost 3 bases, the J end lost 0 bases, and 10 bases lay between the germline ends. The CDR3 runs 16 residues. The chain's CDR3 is CASSYTGSSYNSPLHF. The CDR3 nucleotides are TGCGCCAGCAGCTACACAGGGAGCTCCTATAATTCACCCCTCCACTTT.

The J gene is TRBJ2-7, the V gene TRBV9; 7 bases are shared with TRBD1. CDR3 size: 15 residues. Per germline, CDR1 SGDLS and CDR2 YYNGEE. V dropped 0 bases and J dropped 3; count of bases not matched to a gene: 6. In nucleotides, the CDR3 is TGTGCCAGCAGCGTAGGACCGGGACAGCACTACGAGCAGTACTTC. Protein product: CASSVGPGQHYEQYF.

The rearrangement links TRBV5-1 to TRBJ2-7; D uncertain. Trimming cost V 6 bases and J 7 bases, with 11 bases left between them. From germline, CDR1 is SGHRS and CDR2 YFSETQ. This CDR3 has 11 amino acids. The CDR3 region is CASIQIGEQYF. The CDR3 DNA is TGCGCCAGCATCCAGATCGGAGAGCAGTACTTC.

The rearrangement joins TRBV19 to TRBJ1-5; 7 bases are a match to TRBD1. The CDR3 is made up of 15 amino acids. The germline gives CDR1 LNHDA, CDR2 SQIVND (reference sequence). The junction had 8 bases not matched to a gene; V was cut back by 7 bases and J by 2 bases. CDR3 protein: CASTTTGRGNQPQHF. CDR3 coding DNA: TGTGCCAGTACCACGACAGGGAGGGGCAATCAGCCCCAGCATTTT. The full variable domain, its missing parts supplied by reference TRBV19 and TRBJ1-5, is DGGITQSPKYLFRKEGQNVTLSCEQNLNHDAMYWYRQDPGQGLRLIYYSQIVNDFQKGDIAEGYSVSREKKESFPLTVTSAQKNPTAFYLCASTTTGRGNQPQHFGDGTRLSIL.

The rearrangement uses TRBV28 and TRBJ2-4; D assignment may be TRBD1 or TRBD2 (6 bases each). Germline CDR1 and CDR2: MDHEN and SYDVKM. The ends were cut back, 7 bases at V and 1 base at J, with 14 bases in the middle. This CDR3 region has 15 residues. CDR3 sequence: CASNESGAAKNIQYF. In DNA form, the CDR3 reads TGTGCCAGCAACGAATCGGGGGCTGCCAAAAACATTCAGTACTTC.

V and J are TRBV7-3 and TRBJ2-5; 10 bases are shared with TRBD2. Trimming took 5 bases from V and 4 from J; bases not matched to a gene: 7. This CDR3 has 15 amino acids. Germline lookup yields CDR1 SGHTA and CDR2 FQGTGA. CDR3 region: CASSISSSGGETQYF. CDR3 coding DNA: TGTGCCAGCAGCATTTCATCTAGCGGGGGAGAGACCCAGTACTTC.

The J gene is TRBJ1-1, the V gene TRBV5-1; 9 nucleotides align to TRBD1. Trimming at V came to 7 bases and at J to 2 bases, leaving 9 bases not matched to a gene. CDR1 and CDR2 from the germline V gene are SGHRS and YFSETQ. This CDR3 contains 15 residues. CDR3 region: CASDWTGATNTEAFF. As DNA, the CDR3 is TGCGCCAGCGATTGGACAGGGGCAACCAACACTGAAGCTTTCTTT.

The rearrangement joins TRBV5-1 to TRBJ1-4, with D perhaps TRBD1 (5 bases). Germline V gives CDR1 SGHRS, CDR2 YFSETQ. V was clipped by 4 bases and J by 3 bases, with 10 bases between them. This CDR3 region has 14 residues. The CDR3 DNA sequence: TGCGCCAGCAGCCCTGGGGGGTCTAATGAAAAACTGTTTTTT. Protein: CASSPGGSNEKLFF.

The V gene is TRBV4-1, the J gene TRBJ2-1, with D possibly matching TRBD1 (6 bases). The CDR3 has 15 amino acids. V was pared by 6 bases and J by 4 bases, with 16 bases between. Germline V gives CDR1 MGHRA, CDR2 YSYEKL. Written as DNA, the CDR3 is TGCGCCAGCAGTCTATCCGGGACACGGTACAATGAGCAGTTCTTC. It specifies CASSLSGTRYNEQFF.

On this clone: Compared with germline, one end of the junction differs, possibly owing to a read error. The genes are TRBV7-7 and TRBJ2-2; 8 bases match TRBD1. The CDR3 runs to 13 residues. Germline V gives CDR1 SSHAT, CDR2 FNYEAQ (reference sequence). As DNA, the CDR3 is TGTGCTAGCAGCCCCAGGACAGGGGGGGAGCTGTTTTTT. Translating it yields CASSPRTGGELFF.

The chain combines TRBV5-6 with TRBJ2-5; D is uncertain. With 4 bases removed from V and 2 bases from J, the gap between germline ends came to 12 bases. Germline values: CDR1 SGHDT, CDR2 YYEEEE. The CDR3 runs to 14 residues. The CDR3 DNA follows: TGTGCCAGCAGCGACCTTCTTTCGCAAGAGACCCAGTACTTC. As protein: CASSDLLSQETQYF.

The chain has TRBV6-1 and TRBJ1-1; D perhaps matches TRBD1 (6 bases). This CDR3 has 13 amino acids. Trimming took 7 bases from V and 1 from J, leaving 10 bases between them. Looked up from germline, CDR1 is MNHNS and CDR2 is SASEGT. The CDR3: CASILDRNTEAFF. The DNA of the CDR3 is TGTGCCAGCATCCTGGACAGGAACACTGAAGCTTTCTTT.

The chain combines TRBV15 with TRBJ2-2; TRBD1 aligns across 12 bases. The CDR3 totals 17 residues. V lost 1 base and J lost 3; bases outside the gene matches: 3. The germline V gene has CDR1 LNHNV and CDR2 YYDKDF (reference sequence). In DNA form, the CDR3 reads TGTGCCACCAGCAGAGGGGGGACAGGGGGCCACACCGGGGAGCTGTTTTTT. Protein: CATSRGGTGGHTGELFF.